The 26 T cell receptor beta chains below come from one sample, sequenced in a study of T cells after yellow fever vaccination. Each CDR3 protein is one row after TCRdb ran MiXCR on the 5' RACE reads. In the table there are approximately 260,000 distinct CDR3 sequences, 13% of which are singletons. This sample comprised CD4+ T cells sorted from PBMCs, obtained 45 days after the yellow fever booster vaccination. These receptors all stem from a man under 40 who received the YFV17D yellow fever vaccine.

The CDR3 spells CASSLWAGSGELFF. The CDR3 nucleotides are TGTGCCAGCAGTTTATGGGCGGGATCCGGGGAGCTGTTTTTT. The rearrangement joins TRBV28 to TRBJ2-2; D is perhaps TRBD2 (6 bases). V gave up 0 bases and J gave up 6 bases, with 8 bases separating them. The CDR3 covers 14 residues. Germline CDR1 reads MDHEN; CDR2 reads SYDVKM.

A few counts support this clonotype. This sequence joins TRBV11-2 and TRBJ2-3, with D tentatively TRBD1 (5 bases). The CDR3 has 16 amino acids. Germline CDR1 reads SGHAT; CDR2 reads FQNNGV. V shed 6 bases and J shed 5 bases, with 21 bases lying between them. Here the CDR3 DNA reads TGTGCCAGCAGAGCAGAAGGGGTATTTGGCCGAGATACGCAGTATTTT. This translates into CASRAEGVFGRDTQYF.

The V and J genes are TRBV4-3 and TRBJ2-7, with 10 bases that match TRBD1. Germline loops: CDR1 LGHNA, CDR2 YSLEER. The CDR3 consists of 15 residues. V trimming: 4 bases; J trimming: 2 bases; junction bases outside the gene matches: 5. The CDR3 loop is CASSRSGQGTYEQYF. DNA of the CDR3: TGCGCCAGCAGCCGATCGGGACAGGGGACCTACGAGCAGTACTTC.

This clonotype occurred a few times. The rearrangement joins TRBV7-2 to TRBJ2-3, with 14 nucleotides matching TRBD2. V lost 4 bases and J lost 6; bases outside the gene matches: 6. CDR3 length equals 16 residues. The germline gives CDR1 SGHTA, CDR2 FQGNSA. Here the CDR3 DNA reads TGTGCCAGCAGCTCCGGACTAGCGGGAGGTTCCGATACGCAGTATTTT. Translated: CASSSGLAGGSDTQYF.

This chain uses TRBV7-2 with TRBJ2-5; D is ambiguous. There are 15 residues in the CDR3. Trimming took 0 bases from V and 4 from J, leaving 12 bases between them. Per the germline V gene, CDR1 is SGHTA and CDR2 is FQGNSA. The DNA for the CDR3 is TGTGCCAGCAGCTTAGCGGCCAGTAGGTCAGAGACCCAGTACTTC. Protein: CASSLAASRSETQYF. Supplemented by reference TRBV7-2 and TRBJ2-5, the full variable domain reads GAGVSQSPSNKVTEKGKDVELRCDPISGHTALYWYRQSLGQGLEFLIYFQGNSAPDKSGLPSDRFSAERTGGSVSTLTIQRTQQEDSAVYLCASSLAASRSETQYFGPGTRLLVL.

This clonotype was found a few times. The CDR3: CASSLGGGPYYEQYF. The DNA of the CDR3 is TGCGCCAGCAGCTTGGGCGGGGGCCCCTACTACGAGCAGTACTTC. The chain has TRBV5-1 and TRBJ2-7; D is perhaps TRBD2 (7 bases). With 0 bases removed from V and 3 bases from J, the gap between germline ends came to 13 bases. CDR1 and CDR2 from the germline V gene are SGHRS and YFSETQ. This CDR3 has 15 amino acids.

Of note for this clonotype: An end of the junction does not agree with germline; a read error may underlie this. This rearrangement joins TRBV20-1 to TRBJ2-2; D possibly corresponds to TRBD1 (5 bases). Germline V gene lookup returns CDR1 DFQATT and CDR2 SNEGSKA (reference sequence). This CDR3 region has 13 residues. CDR3 in DNA: TGCAGTGCTAGGGACACGAACACCGTGGAGCTGTTTTTT. Translated, it gives CSARDTNTVELFF.

The DNA for the CDR3 is TGCAGTGTAGTAGGGCAGGGGGGTCATCAGCCCCAGCATTTT. This encodes CSVVGQGGHQPQHF. This chain joins TRBV20-1 and TRBJ1-5; 7 bases align to TRBD1. Germline CDR1 DFQATT, CDR2 SNEGSKA (reference sequence). This CDR3 region has 14 residues. The ends lost 7 bases at V and 5 bases at J; junction bases unmatched: 11.

CDR3 sequence: CAQRDRGRISGANVLTF. The CDR3, as DNA: TGTGCCCAAAGGGACCGGGGCCGAATCTCTGGGGCCAACGTCCTGACTTTC. The rearrangement links TRBV28 to TRBJ2-6, with D perhaps matching TRBD1 or TRBD2 (5 bases each). The CDR3 sequence is 17 residues long. Looked up from germline, CDR1 is MDHEN and CDR2 is SYDVKM. Trimming pared 11 bases from V and 0 bases from J, leaving 20 bases between.

The sample holds a few counts of this clonotype. The gene calls are TRBV12-3 or TRBV12-4 and TRBJ2-7; D not certain. V lost 6 bases and J 2 bases, leaving 8 bases between the germline ends. The CDR3 spans 12 residues. This chain's CDR3 is CASRKGTYEQYF. CDR3 bases: TGTGCCAGCAGGAAGGGCACCTACGAGCAGTACTTC.

Comments on this clonotype: A junction end diverges from the germline sequence, so it may reflect a read error. The chain links TRBV29-1 to TRBJ2-1, with 10 positions matching TRBD2. The CDR3 is 12 amino acids. Germline V lookup: CDR1 SQVTM, CDR2 ANQGSEA. The CDR3 sequence is CSVRTSGSSVIF. The CDR3 DNA reads TGCAGCGTGCGGACTAGCGGTTCAAGTGTAATCTTC.

Worth noting for this clonotype: A junction end diverges from the germline sequence, so it may reflect a read error. The chain joins TRBV20-1 to TRBJ2-7; 10 positions agree with TRBD1. CDR3 size: 16 residues. Germline CDR1 and CDR2: DFQATT and SNEGSKA (reference sequence). Here the CDR3 reads CCARGPGQGGHYEQYF. For the CDR3, the DNA is TGCTGTGCTAGAGGGCCTGGACAGGGGGGGCACTACGAGCAGTACTTC.

This chain joins TRBV12-3 or TRBV12-4 and TRBJ1-2; 10 bases fit TRBD1. The CDR3 is made up of 14 amino acids. The V segment lost 5 bases and the J segment 7 bases; nucleotides outside the gene matches: 7. Here the CDR3 DNA reads TGTGCCAGCAGTCCGACAGGGGGCTCGGGTGGCTACACCTTC. It encodes CASSPTGGSGGYTF.

This clonotype showed up just once. This sequence joins TRBV29-1 and TRBJ2-5; D is possibly TRBD1 (6 bases). Deletions cut 0 bases from V and 7 bases from J, with 15 bases between. Per germline, CDR1 SQVTM and CDR2 ANQGSEA. The CDR3 length is 14 residues. The CDR3 DNA sequence: TGCAGCGTTGAAGATCAGGGGCGGTCGGGGACCCAGTACTTC. Translating it yields CSVEDQGRSGTQYF.

This clonotype was seen more than once but under ten times. V is TRBV20-1 and J is TRBJ2-7; 8 nucleotides match TRBD2. After removal of 8 bases from V and 2 bases from J, the junction contained 14 bases not matched to a gene. The CDR3 runs 15 residues. Germline lookup yields CDR1 DFQATT and CDR2 SNEGSKA (reference sequence). The CDR3 DNA is TGCAGTCCAATTGGCGGGAGGTTCACGACCTACGAGCAGTACTTC. Amino acids: CSPIGGRFTTYEQYF.

The CDR3: CASSERRADTQYF. CDR3 in DNA: TGTGCCAGCAGCGAACGTAGGGCAGATACGCAGTATTTT. The chain combines TRBV11-3 with TRBJ2-3, with D hard to call. Germline V gene data show CDR1 as SGHNT and CDR2 as YENEEA. The CDR3 covers 13 residues. With 5 bases removed from V and 4 bases from J, the gap between germline ends came to 10 bases. The variable domain in full, completed from reference TRBV11-3 and TRBJ2-3, reads EAGVVQSPRYKIIEKKQPVAFWCNPISGHNTLYWYLQNLGQGPELLIRYENEEAVDDSQLPKDRFSAERLKGVDSTLKIQPAELGDSAVYLCASSERRADTQYFGPGTRLTVL.

This clonotype was counted a few times. V is TRBV29-1 and J is TRBJ2-1; possibly TRBD1 for D (5 bases). This CDR3 comprises 16 residues. Per germline, CDR1 SQVTM and CDR2 ANQGSEA. V shed 1 base and J shed 8 bases, with 21 bases lying between them. The CDR3 DNA reads TGCAGCGTTGAAGGTGGCAGGGCTACGCCGGGCGATGAGCAGTTCTTC. Encoded protein: CSVEGGRATPGDEQFF.

In this sample, this clonotype turned up many times. The chain combines TRBV5-1 with TRBJ2-7; D call uncertain. The V gene lost 6 bases and the J gene lost 1 base, with 17 bases spanning the gap. Germline lookup yields CDR1 SGHRS and CDR2 YFSETQ. The CDR3 consists of 15 residues. The CDR3, as DNA: TGCGCCAGCAAATCGGGTCAGGCCGGATCCTACGAGCAGTACTTC. It translates to CASKSGQAGSYEQYF.

The chain has TRBV7-2 and TRBJ2-1; 10 bases agree with TRBD2. The V segment lost 1 base and the J segment 9 bases; nucleotides outside the gene matches: 6. Germline CDR1 SGHTA, CDR2 FQGNSA. The CDR3 extends over 15 amino acids. CDR3 sequence (DNA): TGTGCCAGCAGCTTAGAACTAGCGGGATGGGCTGAGCAGTTCTTC. Translated, it gives CASSLELAGWAEQFF.

This clonotype was found a few times. The gene calls are TRBV18 and TRBJ1-1; a weak D match, TRBD1 (5 bases). The CDR3 is made up of 18 amino acids. Germline values: CDR1 KGHSH, CDR2 LQKENI. The V end lost 2 bases, the J end lost 1 base, and 20 bases lay between the germline ends. The CDR3 nucleotides read TGTGCCAGCTCACCAATGGCCGTTAAGGGGACTGAGAACACTGAAGCTTTCTTT. It translates to CASSPMAVKGTENTEAFF.

This clonotype was counted a few times. The V call is TRBV6-5, the J call TRBJ2-3, with TRBD2 matching 10 bases. Per germline, CDR1 MNHEY and CDR2 SVGAGI. V shed 2 bases, J shed 1 base, and the junction held 3 bases outside the gene matches. This CDR3 has 16 amino acids. The CDR3 sequence: CASSYLGTSGTDTQYF. Written as DNA, the CDR3 is TGTGCCAGCAGTTACCTCGGGACTAGCGGCACAGATACGCAGTATTTT.

This clonotype was observed a few times. The J gene is TRBJ2-3, the V gene TRBV6-2 or TRBV6-3; 15 nucleotides line up with TRBD2. This CDR3 has 18 amino acids. Germline lookup yields CDR1 MNHEY and CDR2 SVGEGT. The V segment lost 4 bases and the J segment 2 bases; nucleotides outside the gene matches: 7. The CDR3 is CASSSGLAGGPPTDTQYF. The CDR3 region has the DNA TGTGCCAGCAGTTCTGGACTAGCGGGAGGGCCCCCCACAGATACGCAGTATTTT.

The chain is built from TRBV12-3 or TRBV12-4 and TRBJ2-1; 16 positions agree with TRBD2. The CDR3 runs 18 residues. After removal of 6 bases from V and 0 bases from J, the junction contained 5 bases not matched to a gene. Here the CDR3 DNA reads TGTGCCAGCAGGGGACTAGCGGGAGGGAAAAGCTCCTACAATGAGCAGTTCTTC. This encodes CASRGLAGGKSSYNEQFF.

This clonotype was observed a handful of times. This chain joins TRBV6-4 and TRBJ1-1, with 8 bases lining up with TRBD1. This CDR3 comprises 14 residues. Germline V gene sequence: CDR1 MRHNA, CDR2 SNTAGT. The junction had 1 base not matched to a gene; V was cut back by 3 bases and J by 1 base. CDR3 nucleotide sequence: TGTGCCAGCAGTGAACAGGGGGGGAACACTGAAGCTTTCTTT. This translates into CASSEQGGNTEAFF.

As to this clonotype: A much larger clone differs from this one at a single base, so this may be a read error. V usage is TRBV18 and J usage is TRBJ2-5; D is ambiguous. The ends were cut back, 4 bases at V and 5 bases at J, with 11 bases in the middle. Germline lookup yields CDR1 KGHSH and CDR2 LQKENI. The CDR3 covers 13 residues. The DNA of the CDR3 is TGTGCCAGCTCACGGATCCTTGGGGAGACCCAGTACTTC. This gives the protein CASSRILGETQYF.

This clonotype was counted ten times or more. The chain links TRBV6-1 to TRBJ2-7; 12 nucleotides align to TRBD2. Germline-derived CDR1 and CDR2 are MNHNS and SASEGT. V dropped 6 bases and J dropped 2; count of bases not matched to a gene: 8. The CDR3 contains 16 residues. CDR3 amino acids: CASRRSTSGRTYEQYF. CDR3 nucleotides: TGTGCCAGCAGGCGTTCGACTAGCGGGAGAACCTACGAGCAGTACTTC.